This TCR beta chain is drawn from a study of T cell responses to AZD1222 COVID-19 vaccine. Overall study findings and caveats: The donors showed a predominance of white British ancestry and of females, with possible underestimation of clonal diversity.

As for this clone: Its matching antigen is unknown.

Sequencing used immunoSEQ multiplex PCR; TCRdb keeps in-frame clones, though not all of them. The sample yields approximately 120,000 clones, around 90% seen once. This specimen was peripheral blood, taken on day 0 of AZD1222 vaccination. The sequence came from an adult in good health.

DNA for the CDR3: TGTGCCAGCAGCTTGGACAGGGGCAATCAGCCCCAGCATTTT. Its translation: CASSLDRGNQPQHF. This chain joins TRBV5-8 and TRBJ1-5, with D possibly matching TRBD1 (6 bases). This CDR3 comprises 14 residues. Deletions cut 0 bases from V and 2 bases from J, with 6 bases between. The germline CDR1 and CDR2 sequences are SGHTS and YDEGEE.